These T cell receptor beta chains were read from a single sample in a study of PD-1 blockade in mismatch repair-deficient tumors. Clones were read by immunoSEQ multiplex PCR, and TCRdb kept only the in-frame ones, dropping some. The sample has roughly 120,000 clones, around 80% seen once; the top ten hold 4.7%. The material sequenced was peripheral blood, taken approximately 64 weeks after starting pembrolizumab. The receptors come from an adult with mismatch repair-deficient cancer. Each CDR3 is given with its conserved first and last residue. D genes are given only for firm matches. Clone size is shown for a subset of rows, as once, few, many or a class of expanded clone.

D	V	size	J	CDR3	DNA
TRBD1	TRBV7-9	once	TRBJ2-3	CASSLWTGPGTDTQYF	TGTGCCAGCAGCTTATGGACAGGGCCGGGCACAGATACGCAGTATTTT
TRBD1	TRBV2	.	TRBJ1-2	CASSEAGQGANYGYTF	TGTGCCAGCAGTGAAGCAGGACAGGGGGCTAACTATGGCTACACCTTC
.	TRBV6-5	.	TRBJ1-5	CASRGRDNQPQHF	TGTGCCAGCAGGGGAAGGGACAATCAGCCCCAGCATTTT
.	TRBV7-2	.	TRBJ1-1	CASSLGTAINTEAFF	TGTGCCAGCAGCTTAGGGACAGCAATAAACACTGAAGCTTTCTTT
.	TRBV11-2	once	TRBJ1-5	CASSLGAVHQPQHF	TGTGCCAGCAGCTTGGGGGCAGTTCATCAGCCCCAGCATTTT
.	TRBV7-2	.	TRBJ2-3	CASSFLRDPGGSLVTRYF	TGTGCCAGCAGCTTTCTCAGAGACCCTGGGGGGTCATTGGTCACTCGGTATTTT
TRBD2	TRBV7-2	.	TRBJ2-7	CASSLAGTSGSVYEQYF	TGTGCCAGCAGCTTAGCGGGGACTAGCGGGAGTGTCTACGAGCAGTACTTC
TRBD2	TRBV6-5	many	TRBJ2-5	CASSLGSGLRETQYF	TGTGCCAGCAGTTTGGGTAGCGGGCTTCGGGAGACCCAGTACTTC
TRBD1	TRBV29-1	.	TRBJ1-1	CSVVYRGRWNTEAFF	TGCAGCGTTGTGTACAGGGGACGATGGAACACTGAAGCTTTCTTT
.	TRBV2	.	TRBJ2-2	CASSERGGANTGELFF	TGTGCCAGCAGTGAAAGGGGCGGCGCGAACACCGGGGAGCTGTTTTTT
.	TRBV10-2	few	TRBJ1-2	CASSESLGYGYTF	TGCGCCAGCAGTGAGTCGTTGGGGTATGGCTACACCTTC
TRBD2	TRBV5-4	.	TRBJ2-1	CASGRAGLAVYNEQFF	TGTGCCAGCGGCCGAGCGGGACTAGCGGTATACAATGAGCAGTTCTTC
.	TRBV15	.	TRBJ2-3	CATGGNPTDTQYF	TGTGCCACCGGGGGGAATCCCACAGATACGCAGTATTTT
.	TRBV7-3	.	TRBJ2-7	CASSLSSGNFYEQYF	TGTGCCAGCAGCTTATCCAGCGGTAACTTCTACGAGCAGTACTTC
.	TRBV30	.	TRBJ1-4	CAWSLVGKLFF	TGTGCCTGGAGTCTGGTTGGAAAACTGTTTTTT
.	TRBV7-8	.	TRBJ1-2	CASSFGAGDYYGYTF	TGTGCCAGCAGCTTCGGGGCAGGGGACTACTATGGCTACACCTTC
.	TRBV19	.	TRBJ2-5	CASTSQGGAAALETQYF	TGTGCCAGTACAAGTCAGGGGGGGGCCGCGGCTTTAGAGACCCAGTACTTC
TRBD2	TRBV15	.	TRBJ2-1	CASSETSGSSNEQFF	TGTGCCAGCAGTGAAACTAGCGGGAGTTCCAATGAGCAGTTCTTC
.	TRBV13	few	TRBJ1-1	CASSPNLWPMNTEAFF	TGTGCCAGCAGCCCTAACCTATGGCCGATGAACACTGAAGCTTTCTTT
TRBD2	TRBV10-3	.	TRBJ2-3	CAISTPSGSSEDTQYF	TGTGCCATCAGTACTCCTAGCGGGAGTTCCGAAGACACGCAGTATTTT
.	TRBV29-1	.	TRBJ1-1	CSVPHGAEAFF	TGCAGCGTCCCCCATGGGGCTGAAGCTTTCTTT
.	TRBV11-3	.	TRBJ1-2	CASSSGQNYGYTF	TGTGCCAGCAGCTCCGGGCAAAACTATGGCTACACCTTC
TRBD2	TRBV19	.	TRBJ2-7	CASSDLAGGSYEQYF	TGTGCCAGTAGTGATCTAGCGGGAGGATCCTACGAGCAGTACTTC
TRBD1	TRBV18	.	TRBJ2-6	CASSPPGQSTSGANVLTF	TGTGCCAGCTCGCCACCGGGACAGAGTACCTCTGGGGCCAACGTCCTGACTTTC
TRBD1	TRBV7-3	few	TRBJ1-2	CASSSSGGSGYTF	TGTGCCAGCAGCTCATCAGGGGGCTCTGGCTACACCTTC
TRBD2	TRBV7-8	.	TRBJ2-3	CASSPRASGYTDTQYF	TGTGCCAGCAGCCCTCGTGCTAGCGGGTACACAGATACGCAGTATTTT
TRBD1	TRBV6-1	.	TRBJ1-5	CASSVDLGTAQPQHF	TGTGCCAGCAGTGTTGATCTGGGGACAGCTCAGCCCCAGCATTTT
.	TRBV5-5	.	TRBJ2-1	CASSFFPRAGMFNEQFF	TGTGCCAGCAGCTTCTTCCCGCGGGCGGGGATGTTTAATGAGCAGTTCTTC
TRBD2	TRBV7-2	.	TRBJ2-1	CASSLVPSGGYNEQFF	TGTGCCAGCAGCTTAGTACCTAGCGGAGGCTACAATGAGCAGTTCTTC
.	TRBV5-1	.	TRBJ1-1	CASSLDPGMNTEAFF	TGCGCCAGCAGCTTGGATCCGGGAATGAACACTGAAGCTTTCTTT
.	TRBV7-2	.	TRBJ1-2	CASSSLWRGNYGYTF	TGTGCCAGCAGCTCCCTATGGCGGGGGAACTATGGCTACACCTTC
.	TRBV7-3	.	TRBJ2-2	CASSPSIAGELFF	TGTGCCAGCAGCCCCAGCATTGCCGGGGAGCTGTTTTTT
TRBD2	TRBV7-8	.	TRBJ2-3	CASSSRLAGGTDTQYF	TGTGCCAGCAGCTCCAGACTAGCGGGGGGCACAGATACGCAGTATTTT
TRBD1	TRBV5-6	.	TRBJ1-5	CASSYGQGWRQPQHF	TGTGCCAGCAGCTATGGACAGGGGTGGCGCCAGCCCCAGCATTTT
TRBD2	TRBV7-9	once	TRBJ2-2	CASSFYWTSGGSGELFF	TGTGCCAGCAGCTTTTACTGGACTAGCGGGGGATCCGGGGAGCTGTTTTTT
.	TRBV7-2	.	TRBJ1-1	CASSLIRGNTEAFF	TGTGCCAGCAGCTTAATCAGGGGTAACACTGAAGCTTTCTTT
TRBD1	TRBV28	few	TRBJ2-6	CAVGNRGPGANVLTF	TGTGCCGTGGGGAACAGGGGCCCTGGGGCCAACGTCCTGACTTTC
.	TRBV6-5	few	TRBJ1-1	CASSDYRRQNTEAFF	TGTGCCAGCAGTGACTATAGGAGACAGAACACTGAAGCTTTCTTT
TRBD2	TRBV11-3	once	TRBJ2-7	CASSLGLAGEQYF	TGTGCCAGCAGCTTAGGACTAGCGGGTGAGCAGTACTTC
TRBD2	TRBV5-4	.	TRBJ2-1	CASSRTSGNFNEQFF	TGTGCCAGCAGCAGGACTAGCGGGAATTTCAATGAGCAGTTCTTC
TRBD2	TRBV13	once	TRBJ2-5	CASKAGLAEETQYF	TGTGCCAGCAAGGCGGGGCTAGCGGAAGAGACCCAGTACTTC
.	TRBV7-9	.	TRBJ1-5	CASSDTGPNQPQHF	TGTGCCAGCAGCGATACAGGGCCCAATCAGCCCCAGCATTTT
TRBD1	TRBV5-8	.	TRBJ1-1	CASSLVAGGVEAFF	TGTGCCAGCAGCTTGGTAGCAGGGGGTGTTGAAGCTTTCTTT
TRBD1	TRBV27	.	TRBJ2-6	CASRKGAVWNAGANVLTF	TGTGCCAGCAGAAAGGGGGCGGTTTGGAACGCTGGGGCCAACGTCCTGACTTTC
TRBD1	TRBV28	few	TRBJ2-7	CASSSPGQLTYEQYF	TGTGCCAGCAGTTCCCCGGGACAGTTAACCTACGAGCAGTACTTC
TRBD2	TRBV4-1	.	TRBJ2-7	CASSRGLAGSSYEQYF	TGCGCCAGCAGCCGGGGCTTAGCGGGGAGCTCCTACGAGCAGTACTTC
.	TRBV7-8	.	TRBJ1-5	CASSLNDGNQPQHF	TGTGCCAGCAGCTTAAACGACGGGAATCAGCCCCAGCATTTT
TRBD1	TRBV7-9	.	TRBJ2-3	CASRWDRGADTQYF	TGTGCCAGCAGATGGGACAGGGGGGCAGATACGCAGTATTTT
TRBD1	TRBV9	.	TRBJ2-2	CASSLRQGTGELFF	TGTGCCAGCAGCCTTCGACAGGGCACCGGGGAGCTGTTTTTT
TRBD1	TRBV19	.	TRBJ2-3	CASSIRAGGGTDTQYF	TGTGCCAGTAGTATCCGAGCAGGGGGCGGGACAGATACGCAGTATTTT